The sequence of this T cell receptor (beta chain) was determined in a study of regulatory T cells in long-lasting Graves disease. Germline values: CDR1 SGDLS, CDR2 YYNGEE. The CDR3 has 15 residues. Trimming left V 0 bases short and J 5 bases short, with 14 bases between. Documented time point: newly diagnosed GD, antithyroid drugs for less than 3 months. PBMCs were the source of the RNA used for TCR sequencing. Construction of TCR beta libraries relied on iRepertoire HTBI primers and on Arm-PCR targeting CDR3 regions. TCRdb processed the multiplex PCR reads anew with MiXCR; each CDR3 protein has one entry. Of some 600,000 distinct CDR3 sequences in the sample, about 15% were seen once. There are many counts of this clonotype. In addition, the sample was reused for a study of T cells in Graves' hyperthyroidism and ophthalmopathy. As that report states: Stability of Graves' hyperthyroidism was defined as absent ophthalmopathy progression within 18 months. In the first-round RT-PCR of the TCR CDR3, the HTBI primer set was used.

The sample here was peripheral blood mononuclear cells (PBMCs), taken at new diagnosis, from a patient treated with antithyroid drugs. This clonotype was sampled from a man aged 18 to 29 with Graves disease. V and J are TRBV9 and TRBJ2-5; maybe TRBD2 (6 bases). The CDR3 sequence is CASSVAGSGGETQYF. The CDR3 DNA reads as TGTGCCAGCAGCGTAGCTGGTAGCGGAGGGGAGACCCAGTACTTC. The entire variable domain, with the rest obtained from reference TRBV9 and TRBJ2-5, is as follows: DSGVTQTPKHLITATGQRVTLRCSPRSGDLSVYWYQQSLDQGLQFLIQYYNGEERAKGNILERFSAQQFPDLHSELNLSSLELGDSALYFCASSVAGSGGETQYFGPGTRLLVL.